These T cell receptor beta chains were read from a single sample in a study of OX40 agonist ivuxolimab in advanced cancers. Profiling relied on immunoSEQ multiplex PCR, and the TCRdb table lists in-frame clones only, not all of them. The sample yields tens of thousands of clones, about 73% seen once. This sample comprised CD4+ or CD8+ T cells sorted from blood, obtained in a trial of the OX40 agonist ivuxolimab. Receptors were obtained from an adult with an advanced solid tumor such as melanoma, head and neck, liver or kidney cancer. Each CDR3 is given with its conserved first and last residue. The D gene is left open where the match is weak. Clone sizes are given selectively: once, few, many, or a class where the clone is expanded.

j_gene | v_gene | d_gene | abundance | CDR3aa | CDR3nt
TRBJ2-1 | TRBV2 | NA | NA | CASKRTTSYNEQFF | TGTGCCAGCAAACGGACTACTTCCTACAATGAGCAGTTCTTC
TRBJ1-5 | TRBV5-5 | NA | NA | CASSFAAGDNQPQHF | TGTGCCAGCAGCTTTGCCGCGGGGGATAATCAGCCCCAGCATTTT
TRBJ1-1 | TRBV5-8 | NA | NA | CASSSGRGAFF | TGTGCCAGCAGCTCCGGTCGGGGAGCTTTCTTT
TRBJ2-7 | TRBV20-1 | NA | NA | CSARTAYEQYF | TGCAGTGCCCGGACCGCCTACGAGCAGTACTTC
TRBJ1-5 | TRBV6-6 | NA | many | CASSYGTNQPQHF | TGTGCCAGCAGTTACGGGACGAATCAGCCCCAGCATTTT
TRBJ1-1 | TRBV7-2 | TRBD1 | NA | CASSSRSGQGANTEAFF | TGTGCCAGCAGCTCTAGGTCAGGACAGGGGGCGAACACTGAAGCTTTCTTT
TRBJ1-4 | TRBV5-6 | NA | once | CASSWGAGPGEKLFF | TGTGCCAGCAGCTGGGGAGCAGGGCCAGGGGAAAAACTGTTTTTT
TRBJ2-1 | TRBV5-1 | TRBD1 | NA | CASRKALGQGVNEQFF | TGCGCCAGCAGAAAGGCACTGGGACAGGGGGTCAATGAGCAGTTCTTC
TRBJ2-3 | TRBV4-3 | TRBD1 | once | CASSQDWDRGTDTQYF | TGCGCCAGCAGCCAAGATTGGGACAGGGGTACAGATACGCAGTATTTT
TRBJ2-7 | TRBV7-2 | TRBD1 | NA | CASSLETGSSYEQYF | TGTGCCAGCAGCTTAGAGACAGGGAGCTCCTACGAGCAGTACTTC
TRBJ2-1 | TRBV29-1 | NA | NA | CSARLAGSYNEQFF | TGCAGCGCCAGACTGGCAGGCTCCTACAATGAGCAGTTCTTC
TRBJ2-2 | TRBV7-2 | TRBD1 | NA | CASSTRQGGTGELFF | TGTGCCAGCAGCACCCGACAGGGGGGCACCGGGGAGCTGTTTTTT
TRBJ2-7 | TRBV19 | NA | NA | CASSIRRGGYEQYF | TGTGCCAGTAGTATCCGGCGGGGCGGCTACGAGCAGTACTTC
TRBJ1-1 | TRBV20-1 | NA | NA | CSARGYTEAFF | TGCAGTGCTAGAGGCTACACTGAAGCTTTCTTT
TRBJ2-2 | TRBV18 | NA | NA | CASSGSGELFF | TGTGCCAGCTCCGGAAGCGGGGAGCTGTTTTTT
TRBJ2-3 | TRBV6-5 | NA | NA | CASSFLALRDTQYF | TGTGCCAGCAGTTTCCTAGCGTTAAGGGATACGCAGTATTTT
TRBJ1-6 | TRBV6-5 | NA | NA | CASSYSGRGVNSPLHF | TGTGCCAGCAGTTACTCAGGCAGGGGCGTAAATTCACCCCTCCACTTT
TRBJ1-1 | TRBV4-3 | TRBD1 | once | CASSRDGQGGGTEAFF | TGCGCCAGCAGCCGGGACGGACAGGGGGGGGGTACTGAAGCTTTCTTT
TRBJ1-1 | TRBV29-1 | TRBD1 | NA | CSGTTGGADTEAFF | TGCAGCGGCACGACAGGGGGCGCGGACACTGAAGCTTTCTTT
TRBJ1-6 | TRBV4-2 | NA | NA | CASSLKRDLNNSPLHF | TGTGCCAGCAGCCTAAAACGGGATCTTAATAATTCACCCCTCCACTTT
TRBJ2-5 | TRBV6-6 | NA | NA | CASSYVRTQYF | TGTGCCAGCAGTTACGTTCGGACCCAGTACTTC
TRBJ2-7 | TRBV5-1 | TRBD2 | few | CASSLESSGAYEQYF | TGCGCCAGCAGCTTGGAATCTAGCGGGGCTTACGAGCAGTACTTC
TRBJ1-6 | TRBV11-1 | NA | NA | CASSSKDFSPLHF | TGTGCCAGCAGCTCCAAGGACTTTTCACCCCTCCACTTT
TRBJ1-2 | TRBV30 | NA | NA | CAWSVSGLRSYTF | TGTGCCTGGAGTGTATCGGGGCTGAGGAGCTACACCTTC
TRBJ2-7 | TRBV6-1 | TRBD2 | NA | CASRETSGRAYEQYF | TGTGCCAGCAGGGAGACTAGCGGGAGGGCCTACGAGCAGTACTTC
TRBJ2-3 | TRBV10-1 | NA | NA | CASKGNTDTQYF | TGCGCCAGCAAGGGAAACACAGATACGCAGTATTTT
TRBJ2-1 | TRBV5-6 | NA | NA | CASSLAQSGGGRNEQFF | TGTGCCAGCAGCTTGGCGCAATCAGGGGGCGGGAGAAATGAGCAGTTCTTC
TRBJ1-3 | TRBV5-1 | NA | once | CASSLEGGSSGNTIYF | TGCGCCAGCAGCTTGGAAGGAGGAAGCTCTGGAAACACCATATATTTT
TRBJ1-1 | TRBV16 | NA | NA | CASSQSGSGYTEAFF | TGTGCCAGCAGCCAATCAGGCAGCGGTTACACTGAAGCTTTCTTT
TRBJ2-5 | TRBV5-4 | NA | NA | CASSFPSETQYF | TGTGCCAGCAGCTTTCCCTCAGAGACCCAGTACTTC
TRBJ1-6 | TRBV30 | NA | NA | CACPADRGMGNSPLHF | TGTGCCTGCCCAGCGGACAGAGGGATGGGTAATTCACCCCTCCACTTT
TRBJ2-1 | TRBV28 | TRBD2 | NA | CASSSGPTSHTYNEQFF | TGTGCCAGCAGTTCGGGGCCGACTAGCCACACCTACAATGAGCAGTTCTTC
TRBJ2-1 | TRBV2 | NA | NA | CASSRAGRSSYNEQFF | TGTGCCAGCAGTCGAGCGGGCCGTAGCTCCTACAATGAGCAGTTCTTC
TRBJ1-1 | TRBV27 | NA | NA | CASSWEGGRTEAFF | TGTGCCAGCAGCTGGGAGGGGGGGAGAACTGAAGCTTTCTTT
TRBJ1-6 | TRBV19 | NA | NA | CASSIIQGVSPLHF | TGTGCCAGTAGTATAATTCAGGGTGTGTCACCCCTCCACTTT
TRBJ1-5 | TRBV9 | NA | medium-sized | CASSRDFGQPQHF | TGTGCCAGCAGTCGGGATTTTGGGCAGCCCCAGCATTTT
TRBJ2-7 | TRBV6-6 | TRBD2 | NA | CASSYSLAGAYEQYF | TGTGCCAGCAGTTACAGTCTAGCGGGCGCCTACGAGCAGTACTTC
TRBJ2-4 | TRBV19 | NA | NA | CASRTGTKNIQYF | TGTGCCAGTAGAACAGGGACCAAAAACATTCAGTACTTC
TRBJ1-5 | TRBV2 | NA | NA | CASSAGLYSNQPQHF | TGTGCCAGCAGTGCAGGGTTGTATAGCAATCAGCCCCAGCATTTT
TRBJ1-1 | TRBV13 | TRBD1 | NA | CASSRDRARTEAFF | TGTGCCAGCAGCCGCGACAGGGCACGCACTGAAGCTTTCTTT
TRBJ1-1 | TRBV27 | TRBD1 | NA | CASSRLADRGGKAFF | TGTGCCAGCAGTCGGCTCGCCGACAGGGGGGGGAAGGCTTTCTTT
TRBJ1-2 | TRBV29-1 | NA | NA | CSVTGQPFYGYTF | TGCAGCGTTACCGGACAGCCTTTTTATGGCTACACCTTC